Presented here are 21 T cell receptor beta chains from one specimen sequenced in a study of molecular identifiers for immune sequencing clone quantification. TCRdb re-called the PCR reads with MiXCR, one entry per CDR3 protein. The table includes a few thousand distinct CDR3 sequences, roughly 18% detected once. The sequenced sample consisted of naive CD8+ T cells from blood, with Jurkat cell RNA spiked in. Subset: FACS-sorted CD8+CD4-CCR7+CD45RA+ naive T cells. Source of these receptors: a human donor in good health. Some libraries in this study had Jurkat cell RNA spiked in.

This clonotype is labeled medium-sized. The rearrangement uses TRBV7-6 and TRBJ2-1; D gene unclear. The CDR3 totals 13 residues. Germline values: CDR1 SGHVS, CDR2 FNYEAQ. V was clipped by 5 bases and J by 6 bases, with 11 bases between them. The DNA of the CDR3 is TGTGCCAGCAGCCCCCCGGTGGGCAATGAGCAGTTCTTC. It specifies CASSPPVGNEQFF.

This clonotype is classed as medium-sized. The gene calls are TRBV14 and TRBJ2-7; 9 bases are shared with TRBD1. CDR1 is SGHDN, CDR2 FVKESK, per germline. V was pared by 2 bases and J by 8 bases, with 4 bases of the junction left unmatched. The CDR3 is 13 residues long. The CDR3 spells CASSQWTGVKQYF. CDR3 DNA: TGTGCCAGCAGCCAATGGACAGGGGTTAAGCAGTACTTC.

V and J are TRBV29-1 and TRBJ2-7; unclear D gene. The CDR3 spans 10 residues. V was cut by 4 bases and J by 5 bases, with 6 bases left in between. Germline lookup yields CDR1 SQVTM and CDR2 ANQGSEA. In DNA, the CDR3 is TGCAGCGTTGTTCGAGACGAGCAGTACTTC. Translating it yields CSVVRDEQYF.

The chain combines TRBV7-9 with TRBJ2-3; a weak D match, TRBD1 (6 bases). The CDR3 has 17 residues. Trimming took 5 bases from V and 3 from J, leaving 21 bases between them. Germline V gene data show CDR1 as SEHNR and CDR2 as FQNEAQ (reference sequence). The CDR3 reads CASSGGHRDKVTDTQYF. CDR3 coding DNA: TGTGCCAGCAGCGGCGGACACCGGGACAAGGTGACAGATACGCAGTATTTT.

Sample share makes this clonotype medium-sized. The genes are TRBV7-9 and TRBJ2-3; 13 bases map to TRBD2. The CDR3 sequence is 15 residues long. V gave up 6 bases and J gave up 5 bases; unmatched junction bases: 5. Germline V lookup: CDR1 SEHNR, CDR2 FQNEAQ (reference sequence). The CDR3 DNA sequence: TGTGCCAGCAGTCTCCGGACTAGCGGGAGAGATACGCAGTATTTT. Encoded protein: CASSLRTSGRDTQYF.

By sample share, this clonotype is medium-sized. CDR3 loop: CASSLLGPYEQYF. The CDR3 DNA sequence: TGTGCCAGCAGCCTCCTTGGGCCCTACGAGCAGTACTTC. The chain has TRBV6-6 and TRBJ2-7; D remains unclear. Germline CDR1 and CDR2: MNHNY and SVGAGI (reference sequence). V was pared by 6 bases and J by 2 bases, with 11 bases between. This CDR3 contains 13 residues.

This clonotype is categorized as medium-sized. The J gene is TRBJ2-7, the V gene TRBV5-1, with a weak D call TRBD2 (5 bases). With 0 bases removed from V and 7 bases from J, the gap between germline ends came to 17 bases. The CDR3 runs to 15 residues. CDR1 SGHRS and CDR2 YFSETQ come from the germline V gene. The CDR3 spells CASSLAFGPGGEQYF. DNA for the CDR3: TGCGCCAGCAGCTTGGCATTCGGGCCCGGAGGTGAGCAGTACTTC. The full variable domain, rest sourced from reference TRBV5-1 and TRBJ2-7, is KAGVTQTPRYLIKTRGQQVTLSCSPISGHRSVSWYQQTPGQGLQFLFEYFSETQRNKGNFPGRFSGRQFSNSRSEMNVSTLELGDSALYLCASSLAFGPGGEQYFGPGTRLTVT.

This sequence joins TRBV15 and TRBJ2-5; 10 bases map to TRBD1. V dropped 5 bases and J dropped 3; count of bases not matched to a gene: 6. The CDR3 runs 15 residues. Germline V gives CDR1 LNHNV, CDR2 YYDKDF (reference sequence). The CDR3 bases are TGTGCCACCAGCCCCCGGACAGGGGGAAAAGAGACCCAGTACTTC. This codes for CATSPRTGGKETQYF.

The table lists this clonotype with a few counts. The rearrangement links TRBV14 to TRBJ1-5; no firm D call. Germline CDR1 SGHDN, CDR2 FVKESK. The CDR3 spans 13 residues. The V gene lost 4 bases and the J gene lost 8 bases, with 12 bases spanning the gap. As DNA, the CDR3 is TGTGCCAGCAGCCGATGGGGAAGTGAGCCCCAGCATTTT. Translated: CASSRWGSEPQHF.

The rearrangement joins TRBV27 to TRBJ1-4; D gene unclear. The CDR3 is 14 residues long. Germline values: CDR1 MNHEY, CDR2 SMNVEV (reference sequence). The V end lost 4 bases, the J end lost 8 bases, and 14 bases lay between the germline ends. For the CDR3, the DNA is TGTGCCAGCAGTTGGAACACCCCCGAAGAAAAACTGTTTTTT. It encodes CASSWNTPEEKLFF.

This clonotype is classed as medium-sized. The V and J genes are TRBV20-1 and TRBJ1-5; 7 bases fit TRBD1. The ends lost 6 bases at V and 4 bases at J; junction bases unmatched: 12. Germline V lookup: CDR1 DFQATT, CDR2 SNEGSKA (reference sequence). CDR3 size: 15 residues. Written as DNA, the CDR3 is TGCAGTGCCCCTTTAAAGGGGGCTGGGAATCAGCCCCAGCATTTT. Protein product: CSAPLKGAGNQPQHF.

This clonotype showed up just a few times. The chain recombines TRBV6-1 with TRBJ1-5, with D possibly being TRBD1 (6 bases). Germline V gene sequence: CDR1 MNHNS, CDR2 SASEGT. The CDR3 covers 13 residues. V lost 5 bases and J lost 2, with 7 bases in between. This CDR3 reads CASSKGGNQPQHF. The CDR3 region has the DNA TGTGCCAGCAGTAAGGGGGGCAATCAGCCCCAGCATTTT.

The chain couples TRBV2 to TRBJ2-1, with 10 bases fitting TRBD2. CDR3 length: 17 amino acids. V dropped 1 base and J dropped 4; count of bases not matched to a gene: 7. Per the germline V gene, CDR1 is SNHLY and CDR2 is FYNNEI. In nucleotides, the CDR3 is TGTGCCAGCAGTGAAGTGCCTAGCGGGAGTTTTTACAATGAGCAGTTCTTC. It codes for CASSEVPSGSFYNEQFF.

The chain combines TRBV6-5 with TRBJ2-5; tentatively, D is TRBD1 (6 bases). Germline CDR1 is MNHEY and CDR2 is SVGAGI. This CDR3 contains 14 residues. With 1 base removed from V and 2 bases from J, the gap between germline ends came to 8 bases. The CDR3 DNA follows: TGTGCCAGCAGTTACTTCCAGGGGCAAGAGACCCAGTACTTC. It specifies CASSYFQGQETQYF.

This clonotype is classed as medium-sized (0.01 to 0.1%). This chain links TRBV19 with TRBJ2-7; no reliable D call. V shed 5 bases and J shed 0 bases, with 8 bases lying between them. Germline V lookup: CDR1 LNHDA, CDR2 SQIVND (reference sequence). The CDR3 is 13 residues long. CDR3 in amino acids: CASSGSPSYEQYF. Here the CDR3 DNA reads TGTGCCAGTAGTGGGTCCCCCTCCTACGAGCAGTACTTC.

This clonotype is classed as medium-sized. This sequence joins TRBV7-8 and TRBJ2-3, with 9 bases lining up with TRBD2. Losses at the gene ends were 6 bases for V and 6 bases for J; bases not matched to a gene: 10. Germline V gives CDR1 SGHVS, CDR2 FQNEAQ. The CDR3 extends over 15 amino acids. This CDR3 reads CASSRPGLAVDTQYF. CDR3 sequence (DNA): TGTGCCAGCAGTCGTCCGGGACTAGCAGTGGATACGCAGTATTTT.

Judged by abundance, this clonotype is medium-sized. The rearrangement uses TRBV12-3 or TRBV12-4 and TRBJ2-7; D not certain. The V end was cut by 5 bases, the J end by 4 bases, with 18 bases between. The CDR3 spans 15 residues. The CDR3: CASSPPTPRAYEQYF. CDR3 nucleotides: TGTGCCAGCAGTCCACCTACCCCCCGAGCTTACGAGCAGTACTTC.

With regard to this clonotype: A much larger clone lies a single base off, so this may be a read error. The chain combines TRBV7-9 with TRBJ2-1; D gene unclear. CDR3 length equals 13 residues. Germline CDR1 reads SEHNR; CDR2 reads FQNEAQ (reference sequence). CDR3 loop: CASSSDALREQSF. The CDR3 bases are TGTGCCAGCAGCTCGGACGCTCTCAGAGAGCAGTCCTTC.

By proportion, this clonotype is medium-sized. The chain joins TRBV5-6 to TRBJ2-5; D may correspond to TRBD1 or TRBD2 (5 bases each). The CDR3 spans 14 residues. Per germline, CDR1 SGHDT and CDR2 YYEEEE. Trimming removed 0 bases at V and 2 bases at J, with 8 bases between. CDR3 sequence: CASSLGWGQETQYF. For the CDR3, the DNA is TGTGCCAGCAGCTTGGGGTGGGGGCAAGAGACCCAGTACTTC.

This clonotype is large within its sample. The rearrangement uses TRBV6-2 or TRBV6-3 and TRBJ1-5, with a weak D call TRBD1 (6 bases). Per the germline V gene, CDR1 is MNHEY and CDR2 is SVGEGT. Between the trimmed V and J ends, which lost 11 bases and 0 bases, there was a span of 26 bases. The CDR3 totals 18 residues. CDR3: CASETKTGIGYSNQPQHF. Written as DNA, the CDR3 is TGTGCCTCAGAGACCAAAACAGGGATTGGGTATAGCAATCAGCCCCAGCATTTT.

This clonotype is labeled as medium-sized. The rearrangement uses TRBV6-2 or TRBV6-3 and TRBJ2-2, with a weak D call TRBD2 (6 bases). CDR1 and CDR2 from the germline V gene are MNHEY and SVGEGT. CDR3 length equals 13 residues. V was trimmed by 7 bases and J by 1 base, leaving 7 bases between them. The CDR3 spells CASTRGNTGELFF. CDR3 in DNA: TGTGCCAGCACGCGGGGGAACACCGGGGAGCTGTTTTTT.